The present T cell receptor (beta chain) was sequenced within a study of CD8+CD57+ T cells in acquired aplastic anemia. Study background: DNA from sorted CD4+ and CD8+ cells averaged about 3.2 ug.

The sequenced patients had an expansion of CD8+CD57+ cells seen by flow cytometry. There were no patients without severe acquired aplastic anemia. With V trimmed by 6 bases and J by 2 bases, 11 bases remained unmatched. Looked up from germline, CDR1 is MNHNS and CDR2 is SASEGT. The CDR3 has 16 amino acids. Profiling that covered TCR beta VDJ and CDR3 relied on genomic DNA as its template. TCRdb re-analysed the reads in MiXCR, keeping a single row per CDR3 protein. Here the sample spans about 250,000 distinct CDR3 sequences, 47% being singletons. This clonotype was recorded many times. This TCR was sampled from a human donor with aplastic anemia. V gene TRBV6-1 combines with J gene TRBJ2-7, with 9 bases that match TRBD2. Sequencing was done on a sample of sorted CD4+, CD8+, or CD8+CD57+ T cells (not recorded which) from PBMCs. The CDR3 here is CASRPRRAGGAYEQYF. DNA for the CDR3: TGTGCCAGCAGGCCAAGAAGGGCGGGGGGGGCCTACGAGCAGTACTTC.